This TCR beta chain was retrieved from a study of blood T cells in healthy people across ages. This CDR3 is 12 amino acids long. Germline-derived CDR1 and CDR2 are LNHDA and SQIVND (reference sequence). V lost 3 bases to trimming and J lost 11 bases, with 13 bases between them. The table lists this clonotype with a few counts. A second PCR, run for 7 to 11 cycles, used a sample-barcoded 5' primer plus a J-beta primer mix. TCRdb analysed the 5' RACE reads with MiXCR anew, one entry per CDR3 protein. The table shows roughly 800,000 distinct CDR3 sequences, with roughly 26% occurring only once. The same data also contributed to another study, on T cells of mothers and their children.

Source material: blood. The TCR comes from a boy aged 5-17 years in good health. The chain combines TRBV19 with TRBJ1-1; no firm D call. CDR3 bases: TGTGCCAGTAGTATTACTCCAGTCGCGGCTTTCTTT. It is translated as CASSITPVAAFF.